The 24 T cell receptor beta chains listed next were all sequenced from one sample in a study of blood T cells in healthy people across ages. A second PCR of 7 to 11 cycles used a sample-barcoded 5' primer and a J-beta primer mix. TCRdb analysed the 5' RACE reads with MiXCR anew, one entry per CDR3 protein. The sample records approximately 2,000,000 distinct CDR3 sequences, around 40% being singletons. Sequenced material: blood. All receptors come from a human donor in good health.

This clonotype has just a few counts. This chain connects TRBV24-1 to TRBJ2-1; D is perhaps TRBD1 or TRBD2 (5 bases each). The germline V and J ends were trimmed by 4 bases and 3 bases, with 15 bases remaining between them. CDR1 is KGHDR, CDR2 SFDVKD, per germline. The CDR3 is made up of 16 amino acids. The CDR3 protein is CATSDLPRDDYNEQFF. CDR3 nucleotide sequence: TGTGCCACCAGTGACCTACCTAGGGACGACTACAATGAGCAGTTCTTC.

On this clonotype itself: An end of the junction does not agree with germline; a read error may underlie this. The chain carries TRBV4-3 and TRBJ2-7; D gene ambiguous. The germline V gene has CDR1 LGHNA and CDR2 YSLEER. CDR3 length: 14 residues. The CDR3 here is CASSQGLRSYEQCF. The CDR3 region has the DNA TGCGCCAGCAGCCAGGGCCTTAGGTCCTACGAGCAGTGCTTC.

The chain employs TRBV12-3 or TRBV12-4 and TRBJ1-2; 7 bases map to TRBD1. Germline trimming cut 0 bases from V and 0 bases from J; bases unmatched to any gene: 16. The CDR3 covers 20 residues. In DNA form, the CDR3 reads TGTGCCAGCAGTTTAGCGTTAAACCGGGACAGCGACTTAGCTAACTATGGCTACACCTTC. Encoded protein: CASSLALNRDSDLANYGYTF.

The chain combines TRBV6-5 with TRBJ1-2; D is uncertain. CDR1 MNHEY and CDR2 SVGAGI come from the germline V gene. V lost 6 bases and J 4 bases, leaving 12 bases between the germline ends. CDR3 size: 13 residues. The CDR3 sequence: CASRREGGYGYTF. Written as DNA, the CDR3 is TGTGCCAGCAGACGGGAGGGAGGCTATGGCTACACCTTC.

The rearrangement joins TRBV12-3 or TRBV12-4 to TRBJ2-5; the match to TRBD1 covers 10 bases. Trimming cost V 5 bases and J 4 bases; bases outside gene matches: 10. This CDR3 is 16 amino acids long. CDR3 sequence reads: CASSLGDRGYGETQYF. The CDR3 DNA reads as TGTGCCAGCAGTCTAGGGGACAGGGGATATGGAGAGACCCAGTACTTC.

The chain couples TRBV13 to TRBJ2-7; 7 positions match TRBD1. CDR1 and CDR2 (germline): PRHDT, FYEKMQ (reference sequence). This CDR3 is 15 amino acids long. The V and J ends lost 5 bases and 3 bases, in that order; junction bases with no gene match: 10. CDR3 protein: CASSESGQLLYEQYF. For the CDR3, the DNA is TGTGCCAGCAGCGAGTCGGGACAGCTCCTCTACGAGCAGTACTTC. The full variable domain, completed using reference TRBV13 and TRBJ2-7, is AAGVIQSPRHLIKEKRETATLKCYPIPRHDTVYWYQQGPGQDPQFLISFYEKMQSDKGSIPDRFSAQQFSDYHSELNMSSLELGDSALYFCASSESGQLLYEQYFGPGTRLTVT.

CDR3 sequence: CSAKFGGAPDTQYF. In DNA, the CDR3 is TGCAGTGCTAAATTCGGGGGGGCCCCAGATACGCAGTATTTT. The V and J genes are TRBV20-1 and TRBJ2-3; 8 bases are shared with TRBD2. V dropped 4 bases and J dropped 4; count of bases not matched to a gene: 7. Germline-derived CDR1 and CDR2 are DFQATT and SNEGSKA (reference sequence). This CDR3 comprises 14 residues.

The chain combines TRBV4-1 with TRBJ1-2, with D uncertain. The CDR3 runs to 15 residues. CDR1 is MGHRA and CDR2 is YSYEKL in the germline V gene. V lost 1 base and J lost 4, with 13 bases in between. The CDR3 DNA reads TGCGCCAGCAGCCAAGCGGGATCCTTTAGCTATGGCTACACCTTC. Residues: CASSQAGSFSYGYTF.

The rearrangement joins TRBV11-2 to TRBJ2-1, with 7 nucleotides matching TRBD2. The CDR3 runs 17 residues. Germline CDR1 SGHAT, CDR2 FQNNGV. V shed 5 bases, J shed 4 bases, and the junction held 14 bases outside the gene matches. CDR3 nucleotide sequence: TGTGCCAGCAGCCCAACCCCCGGGGGGTGGCCTTACAATGAGCAGTTCTTC. This gives the protein CASSPTPGGWPYNEQFF.

This clonotype was found a few times. One end of the junction does not line up with germline, which may come from a read error. The V call is TRBV5-4, the J call TRBJ1-2; possible D gene TRBD1, 5 bases. CDR1 is SGHNT and CDR2 is YYREEE in the germline V gene (reference sequence). This CDR3 has 13 amino acids. The DNA for the CDR3 is TGTGTCAGCAGCTGGGGGTCCTACTATGGCTACACCTTC. It codes for CVSSWGSYYGYTF.

This rearrangement joins TRBV6-6 to TRBJ1-6, with D maybe TRBD1 (6 bases). V shed 6 bases and J shed 7 bases, with 13 bases lying between them. Germline V gene sequence: CDR1 MNHNY, CDR2 SVGAGI (reference sequence). This CDR3 is built from 14 residues. The CDR3 coding sequence is TGTGCCAGCAGAGCAGGGGATCGGAATTCACCCCTCCACTTT. Amino acids: CASRAGDRNSPLHF.

Only a few counts were recorded for this clonotype. The V gene is TRBV29-1, the J gene TRBJ2-3; maybe TRBD2 (6 bases). The CDR3 runs 14 residues. V shed 4 bases and J shed 0 bases, with 11 bases lying between them. From germline, CDR1 is SQVTM and CDR2 ANQGSEA. The CDR3 DNA is TGCAGCGTTGGACTAGTCGAAAGCACAGATACGCAGTATTTT. This translates into CSVGLVESTDTQYF.

V is TRBV12-3 or TRBV12-4 and J is TRBJ1-1; 9 nucleotides line up with TRBD1. J was trimmed by 7 bases and V by 10 bases; bases with no gene match: 10. The CDR3 is made up of 13 amino acids. CDR3 in DNA: TGTGCCACAACCGGGACAGGGCACCATGAAGCTTTCTTT. Translation gives CATTGTGHHEAFF.

This CDR3 reads CASSLGFSPPQHF. CDR3 DNA sequence: TGTGCCAGCAGCCTTGGGTTTAGTCCGCCCCAGCATTTT. This chain links TRBV5-6 with TRBJ1-5; D remains ambiguous. V was pared by 4 bases and J by 9 bases, with 14 bases between. The germline V gene encodes CDR1 SGHDT and CDR2 YYEEEE. This CDR3 region has 13 residues.

This clonotype has just a few counts. The gene calls are TRBV9 and TRBJ2-5; TRBD2 agrees at 11 bases. Germline lookup yields CDR1 SGDLS and CDR2 YYNGEE. J was trimmed by 5 bases and V by 3 bases; bases with no gene match: 6. This CDR3 region has 15 residues. CDR3 in amino acids: CASSALAGGRETQYF. CDR3 sequence (DNA): TGTGCCAGCAGCGCCCTAGCGGGGGGCAGGGAGACCCAGTACTTC.

The chain employs TRBV3-1 and TRBJ1-2; D unresolved. This CDR3 region has 15 residues. Germline assignment: CDR1 LGHDT and CDR2 YNNKEL (reference sequence). V was cut by 5 bases and J by 5 bases, with 18 bases left in between. CDR3 sequence (DNA): TGTGCCAGCAGCGACGGGCCTCTTAATGTTTATGGCTACACCTTC. Its protein is CASSDGPLNVYGYTF. Together with reference TRBV3-1 and TRBJ1-2, the CDR3 gives the full variable domain: DTAVSQTPKYLVTQMGNDKSIKCEQNLGHDTMYWYKQDSKKFLKIMFSYNNKELIINETVPNRFSPKSPDKAHLNLHINSLELGDSAVYFCASSDGPLNVYGYTFGSGTRLTVV.

This rearrangement joins TRBV7-9 to TRBJ2-7; the match to TRBD1 covers 7 bases. CDR3 length: 14 amino acids. From germline, CDR1 is SEHNR and CDR2 FQNEAQ (reference sequence). Trimming cost V 0 bases and J 6 bases; bases outside gene matches: 5. Here the CDR3 DNA reads TGTGCCAGCAGCTTAGCGGGGACAGAATTCGAGCAGTACTTC. Translating gives CASSLAGTEFEQYF. The variable domain in full, completed from reference TRBV7-9 and TRBJ2-7, reads DTGVSQNPRHKITKRGQNVTFRCDPISEHNRLYWYRQTLGQGPEFLTYFQNEAQLEKSRLLSDRFSAERPKGSFSTLEIQRTEQGDSAMYLCASSLAGTEFEQYFGPGTRLTVT.

The chain joins TRBV7-9 to TRBJ2-4; 10 nucleotides agree with TRBD2. With V trimmed by 3 bases and J by 3 bases, 8 bases remained unmatched. This CDR3 has 17 amino acids. In germline, CDR1 is SEHNR, CDR2 FQNEAQ (reference sequence). CDR3 DNA: TGTGCCAGCAGCTTCTCGGGACTAGCGCGGGACAAAAACATTCAGTACTTC. Its protein is CASSFSGLARDKNIQYF. The variable domain in full, with the rest retrieved from reference TRBV7-9 and TRBJ2-4, is DTGVSQNPRHKITKRGQNVTFRCDPISEHNRLYWYRQTLGQGPEFLTYFQNEAQLEKSRLLSDRFSAERPKGSFSTLEIQRTEQGDSAMYLCASSFSGLARDKNIQYFGAGTRLSVL.

V is TRBV19 and J is TRBJ2-1, with 7 bases lining up with TRBD2. Per germline, CDR1 LNHDA and CDR2 SQIVND (reference sequence). The length of the CDR3 is 16 residues. Germline trimming cut 5 bases from V and 5 bases from J; bases unmatched to any gene: 12. The CDR3 spells CASSPSSRGVHNEQFF. The DNA for the CDR3 is TGTGCCAGTAGTCCATCTAGCCGGGGGGTCCACAATGAGCAGTTCTTC.

The chain carries TRBV20-1 and TRBJ2-1, with D possibly matching TRBD2 (5 bases). Germline CDR1 is DFQATT and CDR2 is SNEGSKA (reference sequence). V gave up 4 bases and J gave up 0 bases, with 16 bases separating them. There are 16 residues in the CDR3. The CDR3 loop is CSATTGLIISYNEQFF. The CDR3 DNA reads TGCAGTGCTACAACGGGATTAATAATCTCCTACAATGAGCAGTTCTTC.

The rearrangement joins TRBV7-2 to TRBJ2-5; D possibly corresponds to TRBD1 (6 bases). The DNA end favors TRBJ2-7, so the J call may be wrong. Germline CDR1 SGHTA, CDR2 FQGNSA. The CDR3 loop spans 15 amino acids. Here the CDR3 DNA reads TGTGCCAGCAGCTTCCGGGCAGGGGTCTATTACGAGCAGTACTTC. Translation gives CASSFRAGVYYEQYF.

The chain uses TRBV7-9 and TRBJ1-5; D ambiguous. V was trimmed by 11 bases and J by 3 bases, leaving 20 bases between them. The CDR3 consists of 15 residues. CDR1 is SEHNR and CDR2 is FQNEAQ in the germline V gene (reference sequence). CDR3 loop: CAPPWTDRANQPQHF. As DNA, the CDR3 is TGTGCCCCGCCGTGGACGGATCGCGCCAATCAGCCCCAGCATTTT.

A few counts support this clonotype. The genes are TRBV5-1 and TRBJ2-4, with a weak D call TRBD1 (6 bases). TRBJ2-7 matches the DNA end more closely, so the J call is doubtful. The CDR3 is 14 residues long. Germline V gene sequence: CDR1 SGHRS, CDR2 YFSETQ. The chain's CDR3 is CASSNTGTQDEQYF. In nucleotides, the CDR3 is TGCGCCAGCAGTAACACCGGGACACAGGACGAGCAGTACTTC.

The chain has TRBV10-3 and TRBJ1-1; D possibly corresponds to TRBD1 (5 bases). Trimming cost V 10 bases and J 0 bases, with 15 bases left between them. The V gene's germline CDR1 is ENHRY and CDR2 SYGVKD. The CDR3 totals 14 residues. DNA for the CDR3: TGTGCCAGCCAAGCCCAGGGAATGAACACTGAAGCTTTCTTT. Protein sequence: CASQAQGMNTEAFF.